A single sample gave rise to the 6 T cell receptor beta chains below, sequenced in a study of blood T cell repertoires in COVID-19. Generated by immunoSEQ multiplex PCR, the TCRdb table keeps only in-frame clones and is missing some. The sample lists over 150,000 clones, 84% occurring once. Sequenced material: peripheral blood. Receptor source: a human donor in a cohort sampled during active COVID-19.

The J gene is TRBJ1-6, the V gene TRBV5-4, with D perhaps TRBD1 (5 bases). The CDR3 totals 18 residues. From germline, CDR1 is SGHNT and CDR2 YYREEE (reference sequence). V was clipped by 3 bases and J by 2 bases, with 18 bases between them. CDR3 DNA: TGTGCCAGCAGCTCGGGGGGAGCGGGGAATACCTATAATTCACCCCTCCACTTT. As protein: CASSSGGAGNTYNSPLHF.

The chain recombines TRBV3-1 (or the pseudogene TRBV3-2) with TRBJ1-5; the D gene is possibly TRBD1 (6 bases). Trimming left V 4 bases short and J 3 bases short, with 13 bases between. In germline, CDR1 is LGHDT, CDR2 YNNKEL (reference sequence). CDR3 size: 15 residues. The CDR3 reads CASSPSGQYNQPQHF. DNA of the CDR3: TGTGCCAGCAGCCCCTCCGGACAGTACAATCAGCCCCAGCATTTT.

This clone was counted between two and nine times. The chain has TRBV11-2 and TRBJ2-4, with 16 bases identical to TRBD2. This CDR3 has 18 amino acids. Trimming cost V 2 bases and J 9 bases; bases outside gene matches: 10. Germline-derived CDR1 and CDR2 are SGHAT and FQNNGV. The CDR3 sequence is CASSLLGTSGRALVIQYF. The CDR3 DNA reads TGTGCCAGCAGCTTATTGGGGACTAGCGGGAGGGCCTTAGTCATTCAGTACTTC. Full variable domain (remainder filled in from reference TRBV11-2 and TRBJ2-4): EAGVAQSPRYKIIEKRQSVAFWCNPISGHATLYWYQQILGQGPKLLIQFQNNGVVDDSQLPKDRFSAERLKGVDSTLKIQPAKLEDSAVYLCASSLLGTSGRALVIQYFGAGTRLSVL.

This rearrangement joins TRBV2 to TRBJ2-2; 9 bases align to TRBD1. V was clipped by 6 bases and J by 4 bases; unmatched bases: 6. The CDR3 runs 15 residues. CDR1 and CDR2 (germline): SNHLY, FYNNEI. Here the CDR3 reads CASRGGTGSTGELFF. As DNA, the CDR3 is TGTGCCAGCAGGGGGGGGACAGGGTCCACCGGGGAGCTGTTTTTT.

The chain recombines TRBV5-1 with TRBJ2-4; D possibly corresponds to TRBD1 (5 bases). The CDR3 extends over 16 amino acids. The V end lost 4 bases, the J end lost 6 bases, and 20 bases lay between the germline ends. Germline V CDR1 and CDR2: SGHRS, YFSETQ. This CDR3 reads CASSAPPAQGGNIQYF. The CDR3 nucleotides are TGCGCCAGCAGCGCCCCTCCGGCCCAGGGCGGAAACATTCAGTACTTC.

V and J are TRBV27 and TRBJ2-2, with D perhaps TRBD1 (6 bases). Trimming removed 7 bases at V and 6 bases at J, with 15 bases between. The CDR3 length is 14 residues. Germline CDR1 is MNHEY and CDR2 is SMNVEV (reference sequence). The CDR3, as DNA: TGTGCCAGCAACATATATGGGGGCTCCGGGGAGCTGTTTTTT. It codes for CASNIYGGSGELFF.